One and the same sample provided the 14 T cell receptor beta chains below, sequenced in a study of blood T cell repertoires in COVID-19. The protocol was immunoSEQ multiplex PCR, while the TCRdb copy is restricted to in-frame clones and leaves out a portion. The sample has about 180,000 clones; roughly 80% are singletons. Sequenced input: peripheral blood. Receptors originate from a woman in her seventies with acute or convalescent COVID-19.

The V call is TRBV20-1, the J call TRBJ2-3; D perhaps matches TRBD2 (5 bases). Germline lookup yields CDR1 DFQATT and CDR2 SNEGSKA (reference sequence). V lost 3 bases and J 2 bases, leaving 9 bases between the germline ends. The CDR3 is 13 amino acids. In DNA, the CDR3 is TGCAGTGCTAGTTACGGGAACACAGATACGCAGTATTTT. Translated: CSASYGNTDTQYF.

The sample holds a few counts of this clone. J is TRBJ1-4 and V is TRBV6-5; unclear D gene. The CDR3 covers 16 residues. Trimming took off 2 bases at V and 6 bases at J, with 16 bases between the two ends. Germline V CDR1 and CDR2: MNHEY, SVGAGI. CDR3 region: CASSYAQSGYDEKLFF. DNA of the CDR3: TGTGCCAGCAGTTACGCGCAATCCGGGTACGATGAAAAACTGTTTTTT.

V and J are TRBV18 and TRBJ1-1; 12 bases agree with TRBD1. The germline V gene encodes CDR1 KGHSH and CDR2 LQKENI. The CDR3 is 18 amino acids. The V gene end was trimmed by 4 bases and the J gene end by 1 base; junction bases not matched to a gene: 10. The CDR3 here is CASSQISGTGGTNTEAFF. The CDR3 DNA follows: TGTGCCAGCTCACAAATTTCCGGGACAGGGGGCACGAACACTGAAGCTTTCTTT.

The gene calls are TRBV5-1 and TRBJ1-2, with TRBD1 matching over 8 bases. The CDR3 is made up of 16 amino acids. Germline values: CDR1 SGHRS, CDR2 YFSETQ. J lost 4 bases, V lost 4 bases, and 12 bases had no gene match. CDR3 nucleotide sequence: TGCGCCAGCAGCCAAGGGGACAGGCGAGGAGGCTATGGCTACACCTTC. Its translation: CASSQGDRRGGYGYTF.

The chain links TRBV6-5 to TRBJ1-1; D gene ambiguous. The CDR3 extends over 15 amino acids. The germline CDR1 and CDR2 sequences are MNHEY and SVGAGI. The V end was cut by 4 bases, the J end by 6 bases, with 18 bases between. CDR3 in amino acids: CASSSPRSLRAEAFF. The CDR3 DNA is TGTGCCAGCAGTTCCCCCCGGTCCCTTCGGGCTGAAGCTTTCTTT.

The chain combines TRBV7-7 with TRBJ2-5; the match to TRBD2 covers 9 bases. The CDR3 is 13 amino acids. J gave up 8 bases and V 5 bases, and 6 bases lay outside the gene matches. CDR1 and CDR2 (germline): SSHAT, FNYEAQ (reference sequence). In nucleotides, the CDR3 is TGTGCCAGCAGCCCTGAACTAGCGGGTACCCAGTACTTC. It encodes CASSPELAGTQYF.

This clone was picked up one time. The rearrangement joins TRBV19 to TRBJ2-2, with 11 bases lining up with TRBD2. Trimming took 5 bases from V and 4 from J; bases not matched to a gene: 9. CDR3 length: 17 residues. CDR1 and CDR2 from the germline V gene are LNHDA and SQIVND (reference sequence). The CDR3 DNA reads TGTGCCAGTAGTCCAACGACTAGCGGGGTTATCACCGGGGAGCTGTTTTTT. This codes for CASSPTTSGVITGELFF.

This clone was seen only a few times. J is TRBJ1-4 and V is TRBV5-1; D gene unclear. The CDR3 spans 15 residues. Germline CDR1 is SGHRS and CDR2 is YFSETQ. Trimming removed 0 bases from V and 5 bases from J, with 11 bases in between. The CDR3 protein is CASSLEGGWNEKLFF. The CDR3 region has the DNA TGCGCCAGCAGCTTGGAGGGAGGGTGGAATGAAAAACTGTTTTTT.

As for this clone: The sample contains more than one DNA sequence encoding this CDR3. V usage is TRBV5-1 and J usage is TRBJ2-7; D is uncertain. Trimming cost V 0 bases and J 1 base, with 5 bases left between them. CDR1 and CDR2 from the germline V gene are SGHRS and YFSETQ. This CDR3 has 13 amino acids. CDR3: CASSLAGSYEQYF. The DNA for the CDR3 is TGCGCCAGCAGCTTGGCAGGTTCCTACGAGCAGTACTTC. Full variable domain (remainder filled in from reference TRBV5-1 and TRBJ2-7): KAGVTQTPRYLIKTRGQQVTLSCSPISGHRSVSWYQQTPGQGLQFLFEYFSETQRNKGNFPGRFSGRQFSNSRSEMNVSTLELGDSALYLCASSLAGSYEQYFGPGTRLTVT.

A remark on this clone: One junction end disagrees with the germline gene, perhaps due to a read error. CDR3 in DNA: TGTGCCAGCAGTTTAGCACGGACTAGCGGGAGTTACGAGCAGTACTTC. Translating it yields CASSLARTSGSYEQYF. The chain is built from TRBV13 and TRBJ2-7, with 13 bases matching TRBD2. The CDR3 loop spans 16 amino acids. Germline V gene sequence: CDR1 PRHDT, CDR2 FYEKMQ (reference sequence).

The V and J genes are TRBV11-3 and TRBJ2-5, with 8 bases matching TRBD2. The V segment lost 1 base and the J segment 5 bases; nucleotides outside the gene matches: 12. Germline V gives CDR1 SGHNT, CDR2 YENEEA. This CDR3 is built from 17 residues. In nucleotides, the CDR3 is TGTGCCAGCAGCTTAGCCAGCGGGAGAAGGGTCGGGGAGACCCAGTACTTC. This gives the protein CASSLASGRRVGETQYF.

The J gene is TRBJ2-7, the V gene TRBV10-3, with D maybe TRBD2 (6 bases). The germline gives CDR1 ENHRY, CDR2 SYGVKD. The CDR3 contains 14 residues. V gave up 5 bases and J gave up 2 bases, with 13 bases separating them. The CDR3 loop reads CAISYGGAPYEQYF. The CDR3 DNA is TGTGCCATCAGTTACGGGGGAGCCCCCTACGAGCAGTACTTC.

The J gene is TRBJ1-4, the V gene TRBV28; 9 bases agree with TRBD1. This CDR3 is built from 14 residues. The junction had 4 bases not matched to a gene; V was cut back by 6 bases and J by 5 bases. Looked up from germline, CDR1 is MDHEN and CDR2 is SYDVKM. CDR3 region: CASRATGGNEKLFF. CDR3 in DNA: TGTGCCAGCAGAGCGACAGGGGGAAATGAAAAACTGTTTTTT.

The V call is TRBV7-8, the J call TRBJ1-1; the match to TRBD1 covers 7 bases. The CDR3 has 15 amino acids. Trimming cost V 5 bases and J 1 base; bases outside gene matches: 7. The germline CDR1 and CDR2 sequences are SGHVS and FQNEAQ. DNA of the CDR3: TGTGCCAGCAGCGCCCAGGGACAGACGAACACTGAAGCTTTCTTT. It yields the protein CASSAQGQTNTEAFF. Full variable domain (outside the CDR3, taken from reference TRBV7-8 and TRBJ1-1): GAGVSQSPRYKVAKRGQDVALRCDPISGHVSLFWYQQALGQGPEFLTYFQNEAQLDKSGLPSDRFFAERPEGSVSTLKIQRTQQEDSAVYLCASSAQGQTNTEAFFGQGTRLTVV.